The 9 T cell receptor beta chains given below trace back to one sample, sequenced in a study of technical replicates of blood from a handful of donors. Measured with immunoSEQ multiplex PCR; TCRdb has only the in-frame clones, and not every one. The data contain 95,000 or so clones, roughly 95% of them singletons. Source material: T cells isolated from PBMCs. These receptors were obtained from a human donor in good health.

The chain has TRBV30 and TRBJ1-1; 8 nucleotides line up with TRBD1. V lost 5 bases and J lost 4; bases outside the gene matches: 0. The CDR3 runs to 11 residues. Germline V gene data show CDR1 as GTSNPN and CDR2 as SVGIG (reference sequence). The CDR3 protein is CAWDRGTEAFF. The CDR3 nucleotides are TGTGCCTGGGACAGGGGCACTGAAGCTTTCTTT.

The chain links TRBV6-1 to TRBJ1-2, with a weak D call TRBD1 (5 bases). Trimming removed 3 bases at V and 2 bases at J, with 10 bases between. The CDR3 extends over 14 amino acids. Per the germline V gene, CDR1 is MNHNS and CDR2 is SASEGT. As DNA, the CDR3 is TGTGCCAGCAGTGAGCGGGGGAGAAACTATGGCTACACCTTC. This sequence encodes CASSERGRNYGYTF.

V and J are TRBV27 and TRBJ2-2; D is ambiguous. The germline gives CDR1 MNHEY, CDR2 SMNVEV (reference sequence). This CDR3 comprises 11 residues. V lost 7 bases and J 4 bases, leaving 4 bases between the germline ends. The CDR3 DNA is TGTGCCAGCATGAGCACCGGGGAGCTGTTTTTT. Its translation is CASMSTGELFF.

The J gene is TRBJ2-7, the V gene TRBV7-2; D is possibly TRBD1 (8 bases). The CDR3 sequence is 15 residues long. CDR1 and CDR2 (germline): SGHTA, FQGNSA. Trimming stripped 1 base from V and 3 bases from J, with 13 bases between. CDR3 loop: CASSLVTGGDYEQYF. CDR3 DNA sequence: TGTGCCAGCAGCTTAGTAACAGGGGGGGACTACGAGCAGTACTTC.

This chain joins TRBV19 and TRBJ2-7; 10 bases line up with TRBD1. Germline V gives CDR1 LNHDA, CDR2 SQIVND (reference sequence). Losses at the gene ends were 8 bases for V and 9 bases for J; bases not matched to a gene: 13. This CDR3 spans 14 amino acids. The CDR3 reads CASAKGTGAPWQYF. The CDR3 DNA sequence: TGTGCCAGTGCCAAAGGGACAGGGGCTCCTTGGCAGTACTTC. Full variable domain (missing parts from reference TRBV19 and TRBJ2-7): DGGITQSPKYLFRKEGQNVTLSCEQNLNHDAMYWYRQDPGQGLRLIYYSQIVNDFQKGDIAEGYSVSREKKESFPLTVTSAQKNPTAFYLCASAKGTGAPWQYFGPGTRLTVT.

This chain connects TRBV7-6 to TRBJ1-5; D perhaps matches TRBD1 (5 bases). V was trimmed by 5 bases and J by 4 bases, leaving 9 bases between them. Germline values: CDR1 SGHVS, CDR2 FNYEAQ. The CDR3 runs to 13 residues. The CDR3 bases are TGTGCCAGCAGCCCTAGGGGAAATCAGCCCCAGCATTTT. Protein product: CASSPRGNQPQHF. The full variable domain, in which reference TRBV7-6 and TRBJ1-5 provide the parts outside the CDR3, is GAGVSQSPRYKVTKRGQDVALRCDPISGHVSLYWYRQALGQGPEFLTYFNYEAQQDKSGLPNDRFSAERPEGSISTLTIQRTEQRDSAMYRCASSPRGNQPQHFGDGTRLSIL.

This rearrangement joins TRBV7-2 to TRBJ1-6; D remains unclear. V lost 3 bases, J lost 5 bases, and 8 bases lay in between. CDR1 is SGHTA and CDR2 is FQGNSA in the germline V gene. The CDR3 contains 14 residues. This CDR3 reads CASSLGSNNSPLHF. The CDR3 DNA reads TGTGCCAGCAGCTTGGGCAGTAATAATTCACCCCTCCACTTT.

This chain uses TRBV9 with TRBJ2-5, with 7 bases matching TRBD1. V lost 0 bases, J lost 2 bases, and 1 base stayed unmatched. Germline CDR1 is SGDLS and CDR2 is YYNGEE. The CDR3 consists of 14 residues. CDR3 region: CASSVEGQQETQYF. The CDR3 DNA sequence: TGTGCCAGCAGCGTAGAGGGACAGCAAGAGACCCAGTACTTC.

The chain has TRBV27 and TRBJ1-5; D unresolved. CDR3 length equals 15 residues. In germline, CDR1 is MNHEY, CDR2 SMNVEV (reference sequence). V was clipped by 6 bases and J by 2 bases, with 14 bases between them. In DNA form, the CDR3 reads TGTGCCAGCAGAGAGGAGGGAAATGGCAATCAGCCCCAGCATTTT. Protein: CASREEGNGNQPQHF.